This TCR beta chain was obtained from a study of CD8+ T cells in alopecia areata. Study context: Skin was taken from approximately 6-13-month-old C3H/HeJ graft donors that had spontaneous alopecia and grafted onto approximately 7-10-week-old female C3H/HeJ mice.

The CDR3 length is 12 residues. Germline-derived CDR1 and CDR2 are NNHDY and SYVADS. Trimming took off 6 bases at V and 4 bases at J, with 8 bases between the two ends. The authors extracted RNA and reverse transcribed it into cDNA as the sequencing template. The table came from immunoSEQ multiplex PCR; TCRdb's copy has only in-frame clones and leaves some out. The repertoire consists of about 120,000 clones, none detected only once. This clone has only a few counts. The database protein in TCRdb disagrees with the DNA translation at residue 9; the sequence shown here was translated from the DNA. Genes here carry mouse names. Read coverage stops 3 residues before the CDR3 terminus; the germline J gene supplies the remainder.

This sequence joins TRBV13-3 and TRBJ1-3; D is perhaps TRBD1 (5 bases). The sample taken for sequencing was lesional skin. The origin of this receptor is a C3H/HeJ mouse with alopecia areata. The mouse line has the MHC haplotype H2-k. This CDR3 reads CASTRVGNTLYF. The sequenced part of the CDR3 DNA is TGTGCCAGCACCAGGGTCGGAAATACG.